Listed below are T cell receptor beta chains from one sample, sequenced in a study of human T cells and chemical hapten exposure. TCRdb fed the RACE reads into MiXCR, producing one record per CDR3 protein. The table lists 250,000 or so distinct CDR3 sequences, around 7% of them singletons. This specimen consisted of whole blood, obtained in connection with sensitization to the hapten diphenylcyclopropenone (DPC). These receptors all come from a man younger than 35 with alopecia areata. Some clones in this sample may be carry-over from other donors' samples. Each CDR3 is given with its conserved first and last residue. The D gene is left open where the match is weak. Only part of the rows carry a size: once, few, many, or a class if the clone is expanded.

j_gene,d_gene,abundance,v_gene,CDR3aa,CDR3nt
TRBJ2-3,-,-,TRBV5-1,CASSLRLAFFTDTQYF,TGCGCCAGCAGCTTGAGGCTAGCTTTCTTCACAGATACGCAGTATTTT
TRBJ2-3,TRBD2,few,TRBV7-6,CASSPSGGRSDTQYF,TGTGCCAGCAGCCCTAGCGGGGGTAGGTCAGATACGCAGTATTTT
TRBJ2-3,TRBD2,-,TRBV4-2,CASSQVTSGTDTQYF,TGTGCCAGCAGCCAAGTTACTAGCGGCACAGATACGCAGTATTTT
TRBJ2-3,TRBD1,many,TRBV28,CASSFKPGTGTDTQYF,TGTGCCAGCAGTTTTAAACCCGGGACAGGCACAGATACGCAGTATTTT
TRBJ1-5,-,-,TRBV25-1,CASSEWRQLQPQHF,TGTGCCAGCAGTGAATGGAGACAGCTTCAGCCCCAGCATTTT
TRBJ2-7,-,few,TRBV2,CASSEEGASYEQYF,TGTGCCAGCAGTGAGGAGGGTGCCTCCTACGAGCAGTACTTC
TRBJ1-5,TRBD1,few,TRBV7-9,CASSSSGGSNQPQHF,TGTGCCAGCAGCTCCTCAGGGGGTAGCAATCAGCCCCAGCATTTT
TRBJ1-5,-,few,TRBV20-1,CSASDSTSNQPQHF,TGCAGTGCTTCTGACAGTACTAGCAATCAGCCCCAGCATTTT
TRBJ2-7,TRBD1,few,TRBV18,CASSPPGQGGYEQYF,TGTGCCAGCTCACCACCCGGACAGGGGGGGTACGAGCAGTACTTC
TRBJ1-5,-,many,TRBV27,CASSLAGYGNQPQHF,TGTGCCAGCAGTTTAGCAGGGTACGGCAATCAGCCCCAGCATTTT
TRBJ2-5,TRBD1,-,TRBV6-5,CASSLDRARKTQYF,TGTGCCAGCAGTTTGGACAGGGCGAGGAAGACCCAGTACTTC
TRBJ2-2,TRBD1,-,TRBV6-4,CASRGTENTGELFF,TGTGCCAGCAGAGGGACAGAAAACACCGGGGAGCTGTTTTTT
TRBJ1-1,TRBD1,-,TRBV4-3,CASSQRQGRVSEAFF,TGCGCCAGCAGCCAGAGACAGGGGAGAGTATCTGAAGCTTTCTTT
TRBJ1-5,-,many,TRBV5-6,CASSWGSNQPQHF,TGTGCCAGCAGCTGGGGAAGCAATCAGCCCCAGCATTTT
TRBJ2-6,TRBD1,many,TRBV4-3,CASSQVYRGRDEGANVLTF,TGCGCCAGCAGCCAAGTTTACAGGGGGCGAGATGAAGGGGCCAACGTCCTGACTTTC
TRBJ2-1,-,many,TRBV13,CASSPYRVMNEQFF,TGTGCCAGCAGCCCCTACAGGGTTATGAATGAGCAGTTCTTC
TRBJ1-1,-,few,TRBV7-3,CASTRGENTEAFF,TGTGCCAGCACCCGAGGAGAGAACACTGAAGCTTTCTTT
TRBJ1-4,-,few,TRBV7-9,CASSLVNDGIDEKLFF,TGTGCCAGCAGCTTAGTTAATGACGGGATAGATGAAAAACTGTTTTTT
TRBJ1-2,-,many,TRBV6-5,CASSYTFSSTTNYGYTF,TGTGCCAGCAGTTACACGTTCAGCTCAACCACTAACTATGGCTACACCTTC
TRBJ1-2,TRBD1,-,TRBV20-1,CSALTQGADYGYTF,TGCAGTGCGCTAACCCAGGGGGCCGACTATGGCTACACCTTC
TRBJ1-1,-,many,TRBV29-1,CSGGGQNTEAFF,TGCAGCGGAGGGGGGCAGAACACTGAAGCTTTCTTT
TRBJ2-1,-,-,TRBV4-3,CASSQPSSGARTAEQFF,TGCGCCAGCAGCCAACCCTCCTCGGGGGCGCGGACGGCCGAGCAGTTCTTC
TRBJ1-2,-,many,TRBV18,CASSPADYGYTF,TGTGCCAGCTCACCCGCAGACTATGGCTACACCTTC
TRBJ1-5,-,many,TRBV15,CATSRQGGQPQHF,TGTGCCACCAGCAGACAGGGTGGGCAGCCCCAGCATTTT
TRBJ2-3,TRBD1,-,TRBV7-2,CASSTRGGLTDTRYF,TGTGCCAGCAGCACTAGAGGGGGCCTCACAGATACGCGGTATTTT
TRBJ1-3,TRBD1,few,TRBV27,CARDRVNTIYF,TGTGCCAGGGACAGGGTCAACACCATATATTTT
TRBJ1-6,-,-,TRBV6-5,CASSYYISSYNSPLHF,TGTGCCAGCAGTTACTACATTAGCTCCTATAATTCACCCCTCCACTTT
TRBJ2-2,-,-,TRBV5-1,CASSPQMNTGELFF,TGCGCCAGCAGCCCCCAGATGAACACCGGGGAGCTGTTTTTT
TRBJ2-7,-,-,TRBV7-8,CASTTPQGIHEQYF,TGTGCCAGCACCACCCCCCAGGGGATCCACGAGCAGTACTTC
TRBJ2-6,-,few,TRBV10-1,CASGGSRDRSYVLTF,TGCGCCAGCGGAGGGTCAAGGGACCGTTCGTACGTCCTGACTTTC
TRBJ1-6,-,few,TRBV7-2,CASSRGWGSSYNSPLHF,TGTGCCAGCAGCCGGGGATGGGGGAGCTCCTATAATTCACCCCTCCACTTT
TRBJ1-1,-,few,TRBV28,CASIRNTEAFF,TGTGCCAGCATAAGGAACACTGAAGCTTTCTTT
TRBJ1-2,-,many,TRBV25-1,CASSDGGRHYGYTF,TGTGCCAGCAGTGATGGAGGGAGGCACTATGGCTACACCTTC
TRBJ1-5,-,-,TRBV4-3,CASTFRLSGVASNQPQHF,TGCGCCAGCACTTTCCGCCTAAGCGGGGTGGCTAGCAATCAGCCCCAGCATTTT
TRBJ2-3,TRBD2,-,TRBV3-1,CASSQGLAGAWGTQYF,TGTGCCAGCAGCCAAGGACTAGCGGGGGCCTGGGGTACGCAGTATTTT
TRBJ1-5,-,-,TRBV27,CASSLHYRQPQHF,TGTGCCAGCAGTTTACATTACCGCCAGCCCCAGCATTTT
TRBJ2-7,TRBD1,few,TRBV20-1,CSAPGTGTNEQYF,TGCAGTGCTCCCGGGACAGGGACCAACGAGCAGTACTTC
TRBJ1-6,-,few,TRBV14,CASSQDYTGVASPLHF,TGTGCCAGCAGCCAAGATTATACGGGGGTAGCCTCACCCCTCCACTTT
TRBJ2-5,-,-,TRBV5-1,CASSSSKSLGKETQYF,TGCGCCAGCAGCTCGTCGAAGAGCCTGGGGAAAGAGACCCAGTACTTC
TRBJ2-7,-,-,TRBV11-2,CASSLSYPGKSDEQYF,TGTGCCAGCAGCTTATCGTACCCCGGGAAAAGCGACGAGCAGTACTTC
TRBJ2-2,-,many,TRBV7-9,CASSSRDKNTGELFF,TGTGCCAGCAGCTCCCGGGACAAGAACACCGGGGAGCTGTTTTTT
TRBJ2-3,-,-,TRBV4-3,CASSHGFDTQYF,TGCGCCAGCAGCCACGGCTTTGATACGCAGTATTTT
TRBJ2-1,TRBD1,few,TRBV3-1,CASSQDRWGQARNLEQFF,TGTGCCAGCAGCCAAGATAGGTGGGGACAGGCTCGTAATTTGGAGCAGTTCTTC
TRBJ2-2,-,-,TRBV3-1,CASSPLTGSGELFF,TGTGCCAGCAGCCCTCTTACAGGGTCCGGGGAGCTGTTTTTT
TRBJ2-1,-,few,TRBV27,CASSLLGAGDLSAYNEQFF,TGTGCCAGCAGTTTACTGGGGGCGGGGGACCTTAGTGCCTACAATGAGCAGTTCTTC
TRBJ2-5,TRBD1,-,TRBV7-3,CASSSDRGSETQYF,TGTGCCAGCAGCTCGGACAGGGGGTCAGAGACCCAGTACTTC
TRBJ2-1,-,-,TRBV5-1,CASSLAPGLNNEQFF,TGCGCCAGCAGCTTGGCCCCAGGGCTAAACAATGAGCAGTTCTTC
TRBJ1-6,-,few,TRBV10-2,CASSVGVLSYNSPLHF,TGCGCCAGCAGTGTTGGGGTATTGTCCTATAATTCACCCCTCCACTTT
TRBJ2-7,TRBD2,few,TRBV10-1,CASSAFVALAGSEQYF,TGCGCCAGCAGTGCCTTTGTCGCCCTAGCGGGGTCCGAGCAGTACTTC
TRBJ2-1,TRBD2,few,TRBV20-1,CSAPTSENYNEQFF,TGCAGTGCGCCTACTAGCGAGAACTACAATGAGCAGTTCTTC
TRBJ2-4,-,-,TRBV20-1,CSATGQTKGNIQYF,TGCAGTGCCACCGGACAGACCAAAGGGAACATTCAGTACTTC
TRBJ1-1,TRBD1,-,TRBV14,CASSWGTGSEAFF,TGTGCCAGCAGCTGGGGGACAGGGTCTGAAGCTTTCTTT
TRBJ1-4,TRBD1,-,TRBV20-1,CSASPTGTPEKLFF,TGCAGTGCCTCCCCGACAGGGACTCCCGAAAAACTGTTTTTT
TRBJ1-1,-,few,TRBV20-1,CSAIQGGTEAFF,TGCAGTGCTATACAGGGTGGGACTGAAGCTTTCTTT
TRBJ1-1,-,few,TRBV11-2,CASSLRTADTEAFF,TGTGCCAGCAGCTTACGGACAGCCGACACTGAAGCTTTCTTT
TRBJ1-4,-,many,TRBV6-5,CASSDSAPPTNEKLFF,TGTGCCAGCAGCGATTCAGCACCGCCAACTAATGAAAAACTGTTTTTT
TRBJ1-3,-,many,TRBV7-9,CASSYGRFSGNTIYF,TGTGCCAGCAGCTACGGACGGTTCTCTGGAAACACCATATATTTT